This TCR beta chain derives from a study of tumor-infiltrating lymphocytes in primary liver carcinoma. Study overall: Productive TCRbeta read yields ran from roughly 3.6 to 7.1 million per sample and were similar between tissues.

Each 20-30 mg portion of unsorted bulk tissue served as the source for co-extraction of RNA and DNA. Whichever tumor sample was examined, it had over 75% viable tumor cells. This CDR3 has 12 amino acids. Germline V gene data show CDR1 as SQVTM and CDR2 as ANQGSEA. V was trimmed by 7 bases and J by 12 bases, leaving 21 bases between them. With a constant-region primer, TCR beta cDNA was made from approximately 450 ng of total RNA. Each TCR beta library was derived from three nested multiplex PCR rounds that employed slightly modified ARM-PCR. The opening two PCR rounds, nine to eleven cycles each, paired TRBV1-TRBV30 forward primers with a C-beta reverse primer. TCRdb ran MiXCR on the multiplex PCR reads and lists one entry per CDR3 protein. Of about 190,000 distinct CDR3 sequences in the sample, about 82% were seen once.

This sequence originates from a middle-aged man with primary liver carcinoma and hepatitis B virus infection. The chain couples TRBV29-1 to TRBJ2-5; D perhaps matches TRBD1 (5 bases). Sequenced input: tumor tissue from primary liver carcinoma. The CDR3 region has the DNA TGCAGCGCCGCGACTTTGCAAGAGACAGAGTACTTC. Protein product: CSAATLQETEYF. The full variable domain, its missing parts supplied by reference TRBV29-1 and TRBJ2-5, is SAVISQKPSRDICQRGTSLTIQCQVDSQVTMMFWYRQQPGQSLTLIATANQGSEATYESGFVIDKFPISRPNLTFSTLTVSNMSPEDSSIYLCSAATLQETEYFGPGTRLLVL.